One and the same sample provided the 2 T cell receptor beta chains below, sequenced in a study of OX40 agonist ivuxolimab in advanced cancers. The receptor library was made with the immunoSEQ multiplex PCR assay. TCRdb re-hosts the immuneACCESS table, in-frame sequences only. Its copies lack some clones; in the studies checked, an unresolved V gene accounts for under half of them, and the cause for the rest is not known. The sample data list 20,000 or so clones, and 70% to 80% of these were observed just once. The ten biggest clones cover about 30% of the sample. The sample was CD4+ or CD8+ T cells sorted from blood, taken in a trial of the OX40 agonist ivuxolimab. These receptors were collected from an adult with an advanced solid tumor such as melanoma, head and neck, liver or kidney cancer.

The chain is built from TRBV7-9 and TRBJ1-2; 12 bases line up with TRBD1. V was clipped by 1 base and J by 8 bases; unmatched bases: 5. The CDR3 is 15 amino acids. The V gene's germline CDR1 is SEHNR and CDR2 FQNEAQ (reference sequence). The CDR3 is CASSLDWDRGQGYTF. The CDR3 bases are TGTGCCAGCAGCTTAGATTGGGACAGGGGGCAGGGCTACACCTTC.

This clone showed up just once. The CDR3: CASSPRQRDSYEQYF. The CDR3 bases are TGTGCCAGCAGCCCGCGACAGAGAGACTCCTACGAGCAGTACTTC. V and J are TRBV7-9 and TRBJ2-7; the D gene is possibly TRBD1 (5 bases). The V gene's germline CDR1 is SEHNR and CDR2 FQNEAQ (reference sequence). The CDR3 covers 15 residues. Trimming stripped 5 bases from V and 0 bases from J, with 14 bases between.